This passage covers 9 T cell receptor beta chains from one sample sequenced in a study of shared clonotypes between healthy human individuals (dated by TCRdb to 2019 to 2021). CD8 naive samples consisted of CD45RO-negative cells that were positively selected for CCR7, yielding a CD45RA+CCR7+ population without TemRA cells. Libraries were made using the immunoSEQ multiplex PCR assay. Here the immuneACCESS table is served through TCRdb, limited to in-frame sequences with V and J called. Missing clones are a known gap in these copies; in checked studies unresolved V genes cover under half, and the rest lacks a known reason. Recorded for this sample are approximately 1.9 million clones; 93% of them occurred a single time. More than 1.5% of the sample is held by the ten biggest clonotypes. Sample: naive CD8+ T cells from PBMCs. Reading the label with the study, this specimen's cell subset or site is: CD45RA+CCR7+. Receptors were obtained from a man in his late teens or twenties in good health. Some clones in this sample may be carry-over from other donors' samples.

On this clone itself: Other nucleotide sequences from this sample produce the same CDR3. V and J are TRBV28 and TRBJ1-5; D is ambiguous. Germline values: CDR1 MDHEN, CDR2 SYDVKM. V was trimmed by 2 bases and J by 6 bases, leaving 8 bases between them. The CDR3 has 13 amino acids. CDR3 protein: CASSLGFGQPQHF. CDR3 sequence (DNA): TGTGCCAGCAGTTTAGGGTTCGGTCAGCCCCAGCATTTT.

The chain is built from TRBV2 and TRBJ2-1; maybe TRBD2 (6 bases). Trimming shortened V by 6 bases and J by 7 bases, and 16 bases separated the two germline ends. The CDR3 consists of 14 residues. Germline CDR1 reads SNHLY; CDR2 reads FYNNEI. The CDR3 DNA reads TGTGCCAGCAGGGCCAGCGGGTTGGGAAATGAGCAGTTCTTC. It yields the protein CASRASGLGNEQFF. Full variable domain (rest looked up from reference TRBV2 and TRBJ2-1): EPEVTQTPSHQVTQMGQEVILRCVPISNHLYFYWYRQILGQKVEFLVSFYNNEISEKSEIFDDQFSVERPDGSNFTLKIRSTKLEDSAMYFCASRASGLGNEQFFGPGTRLTVL.

This sequence joins TRBV9 and TRBJ2-7; D uncertain. The V gene's germline CDR1 is SGDLS and CDR2 YYNGEE. The CDR3 covers 15 residues. V lost 0 bases to trimming and J lost 3 bases, with 13 bases between them. The CDR3, as DNA: TGTGCCAGCAGCGTAGGTTCCGGGTATTACTACGAGCAGTACTTC. The encoded protein is CASSVGSGYYYEQYF.

This sequence joins TRBV18 and TRBJ2-1, with D perhaps matching TRBD1 or TRBD2 (5 bases each). From germline, CDR1 is KGHSH and CDR2 LQKENI. The CDR3 totals 15 residues. V shed 5 bases and J shed 5 bases, with 16 bases lying between them. The DNA of the CDR3 is TGTGCCAGCTCATCCTTACTAGGACAAGACAATGAGCAGTTCTTC. Amino acid sequence: CASSSLLGQDNEQFF.

This clone was recorded only once. The gene calls are TRBV5-8 and TRBJ1-2; a possible D gene is TRBD1 (6 bases). The CDR3 has 17 amino acids. The V gene lost 4 bases and the J gene lost 3 bases, with 22 bases spanning the gap. Germline V gives CDR1 SGHTS, CDR2 YDEGEE. CDR3 DNA sequence: TGTGCCAGCAGCGAGACTCCAGGGGTCCTATTAGACTATGGCTACACCTTC. It yields the protein CASSETPGVLLDYGYTF.

The chain combines TRBV5-1 with TRBJ2-7; 9 bases align to TRBD1. From germline, CDR1 is SGHRS and CDR2 YFSETQ. CDR3 length equals 14 residues. The J segment lost 4 bases and the V segment lost 4 bases, leaving 6 bases of the junction unmatched. The CDR3 here is CASSLDRGEYEQYF. In nucleotides, the CDR3 is TGCGCCAGCAGCCTCGACAGGGGGGAGTACGAGCAGTACTTC.

The chain joins TRBV6-6 to TRBJ2-2; TRBD1 agrees at 10 bases. The V gene end was trimmed by 4 bases and the J gene end by 3 bases; junction bases not matched to a gene: 5. The CDR3 loop spans 16 amino acids. CDR1 is MNHNY, CDR2 SVGAGI, per germline (reference sequence). Here the CDR3 reads CASSSKDRGYTGELFF. The CDR3 DNA reads TGTGCCAGCAGTTCGAAGGACAGGGGGTACACCGGGGAGCTGTTTTTT.

This sequence joins TRBV27 and TRBJ2-2; unclear D gene. From germline, CDR1 is MNHEY and CDR2 SMNVEV (reference sequence). V lost 3 bases, J lost 2 bases, and 10 bases lay in between. The CDR3 covers 15 residues. The CDR3 sequence: CASSFGAYNTGELFF. The CDR3 coding sequence is TGTGCCAGCAGTTTCGGAGCGTATAACACCGGGGAGCTGTTTTTT.

This clone has only one observation. V is TRBV11-2 and J is TRBJ2-5; D possibly corresponds to TRBD1 (6 bases). Germline assignment: CDR1 SGHAT and CDR2 FQNNGV. The ends were cut back, 2 bases at V and 5 bases at J, with 15 bases in the middle. The CDR3 runs 15 residues. For the CDR3, the DNA is TGTGCCAGCAGCTTAACTACAGGGAAAGTGGAGACCCAGTACTTC. The encoded protein is CASSLTTGKVETQYF.